The clone carrying this T cell receptor (beta chain) was detected many times. The data originate from a study of T cells in Graves' hyperthyroidism and ophthalmopathy. Investigators excluded patients with uncontrolled infection, other autoimmune disease, pregnancy or lactation. The diagnoses drew upon clinical symptoms, serum thyroxine and TRAb, thyroid ultrasound and orbital computed tomography. Authors of the study amplified TCR beta CDR3 regions from RNA transcripts. HTBI primers were the set used in a first-round RT-PCR of the TCR CDR3. TCRdb fed the multiplex PCR reads into MiXCR, producing one record per CDR3 protein. Of 300,000 to 350,000 distinct CDR3 sequences listed, roughly 15% were seen once; the top ten hold around a third. The CDR3 sequence is 14 residues long. J gave up 4 bases and V 4 bases, and 6 bases lay outside the gene matches. Germline CDR1 SGHTA, CDR2 FQGNSA.

The sequence was collected from a man aged 30 to 45 with Graves' hyperthyroidism. The sequenced sample was blood. The V gene is TRBV7-2, the J gene TRBJ2-7; TRBD2 matches at 8 bases. CDR3 sequence (DNA): TGTGCCAGCAGCTCCGCCGGGACTAGATACGAGCAGTACTTC. This encodes CASSSAGTRYEQYF.